The 18 T cell receptor beta chains below were found in one sample sequenced in a study of cytomegalovirus exposure and HLA in healthy donors. The PCR employed 60 Vbeta primers together with 13 Jbeta primers. Only in-frame clones appear in the TCRdb table, and some are missing; sequencing was by immunoSEQ multiplex PCR. Of just under 250,000 clones in the sample, 82% were seen once. The sample taken for sequencing was PBMCs. These receptors came from a woman aged 35 to 49 in good health and CMV-seropositive.

The chain couples TRBV7-6 to TRBJ1-1; TRBD1 is a possible D gene (5 bases). CDR3 length: 15 residues. Germline-derived CDR1 and CDR2 are SGHVS and FNYEAQ. V was cut by 1 base and J by 1 base, with 10 bases left in between. The CDR3 loop is CASSLERGPNTEAFF. CDR3 coding DNA: TGTGCCAGCAGCTTAGAGCGGGGACCGAACACTGAAGCTTTCTTT.

This rearrangement joins TRBV9 to TRBJ2-7; D is possibly TRBD2 (7 bases). Trimming stripped 4 bases from V and 4 bases from J, with 18 bases between. The CDR3 has 15 amino acids. Germline V CDR1 and CDR2: SGDLS, YYNGEE. CDR3 DNA: TGTGCCAGCAGCCCGGGGGGCGGGAGTACGTACGAGCAGTACTTC. This encodes CASSPGGGSTYEQYF. The variable domain in full, completed from reference TRBV9 and TRBJ2-7, reads DSGVTQTPKHLITATGQRVTLRCSPRSGDLSVYWYQQSLDQGLQFLIQYYNGEERAKGNILERFSAQQFPDLHSELNLSSLELGDSALYFCASSPGGGSTYEQYFGPGTRLTVT.

This sequence joins TRBV6-5 and TRBJ1-2; unclear D gene. The germline V gene encodes CDR1 MNHEY and CDR2 SVGAGI. The CDR3 runs to 10 residues. Trimming shortened V by 10 bases and J by 6 bases, and 9 bases separated the two germline ends. The CDR3, as DNA: TGTGCCACCGAGAGGAATGGCTACACCTTC. This translates into CATERNGYTF.

For this clone: The same CDR3 can be traced to other DNA sequences in this sample. This chain uses TRBV27 with TRBJ1-6, with 7 nucleotides matching TRBD1. Germline lookup yields CDR1 MNHEY and CDR2 SMNVEV (reference sequence). The CDR3 runs to 19 residues. With 3 bases clipped from V and 0 bases from J, the junction kept 11 bases outside the gene matches. The CDR3 DNA reads TGTGCCAGCAGTTTCTCGGACAGGCTCCAGAGCTCCTATAATTCACCCCTCCACTTT. The encoded protein is CASSFSDRLQSSYNSPLHF.

This chain uses TRBV25-1 with TRBJ1-2, with D tentatively TRBD1 (6 bases). CDR3 length: 18 amino acids. CDR1 is MGHDK and CDR2 is SYGVNS in the germline V gene. The ends were cut back, 0 bases at V and 8 bases at J, with 25 bases in the middle. CDR3 coding DNA: TGTGCCAGCAGTGAATACCTGGGCCCGGGAGGGGGTGTATACGGCTACACCTTC. It is translated as CASSEYLGPGGGVYGYTF.

J is TRBJ1-2 and V is TRBV19; possible D gene TRBD1, 5 bases. Per germline, CDR1 LNHDA and CDR2 SQIVND (reference sequence). The CDR3 is 17 amino acids. The germline V and J ends were trimmed by 5 bases and 6 bases, with 25 bases remaining between them. The CDR3: CASSPRLGRTSNDGYTF. In DNA, the CDR3 is TGTGCCAGTAGTCCCCGGTTGGGGCGAACATCGAACGATGGCTACACCTTC.

This clone was seen just once. The chain combines TRBV7-2 with TRBJ2-7; 12 bases agree with TRBD2. In germline, CDR1 is SGHTA, CDR2 FQGNSA. J lost 2 bases, V lost 5 bases, and 7 bases had no gene match. CDR3 length: 16 residues. The CDR3 loop reads CASSPDWTSGAYEQYF. The DNA of the CDR3 is TGTGCCAGCAGCCCCGACTGGACTAGCGGGGCCTACGAGCAGTACTTC.

This sequence joins TRBV6-1 and TRBJ1-3; 7 nucleotides line up with TRBD1. Germline V lookup: CDR1 MNHNS, CDR2 SASEGT. This CDR3 is built from 15 residues. V shed 8 bases, J shed 0 bases, and the junction held 7 bases outside the gene matches. CDR3 residues: CASLPGTVSGNTIYF. CDR3 coding DNA: TGTGCCAGCCTACCTGGGACAGTCTCTGGAAACACCATATATTTT.

J is TRBJ1-6 and V is TRBV6-5, with D unresolved. The CDR3 is 14 residues long. Trimming left V 5 bases short and J 5 bases short, with 10 bases between. The germline V gene has CDR1 MNHEY and CDR2 SVGAGI. The CDR3, as DNA: TGTGCCAGCAGTCCGGGAGCTCATAATTCACCCCTCCACTTT. As protein: CASSPGAHNSPLHF.

This clone turned up a few times. The genes are TRBV6-5 and TRBJ1-1, with no clear D. Trimming shortened V by 2 bases and J by 7 bases, and 8 bases separated the two germline ends. The V gene's germline CDR1 is MNHEY and CDR2 SVGAGI. The CDR3 runs 12 residues. The CDR3 loop is CASSYSRHEAFF. CDR3 in DNA: TGTGCCAGCAGTTACAGCAGGCATGAAGCTTTCTTT.

The V gene is TRBV5-1, the J gene TRBJ1-1; 8 bases align to TRBD1. Germline V gene data show CDR1 as SGHRS and CDR2 as YFSETQ. The CDR3 covers 15 residues. Unmatched junction bases numbered 11, after V lost 4 bases and J lost 6 bases. CDR3 coding DNA: TGCGCCAGCAGCAATCGACAGGGGAGGGGGGCTGAAGCTTTCTTT. It specifies CASSNRQGRGAEAFF. The whole variable domain, filled in from reference TRBV5-1 and TRBJ1-1, reads KAGVTQTPRYLIKTRGQQVTLSCSPISGHRSVSWYQQTPGQGLQFLFEYFSETQRNKGNFPGRFSGRQFSNSRSEMNVSTLELGDSALYLCASSNRQGRGAEAFFGQGTRLTVV.

The chain links TRBV7-3 to TRBJ2-7, with D maybe TRBD2 (6 bases). The length of the CDR3 is 17 residues. Germline CDR1 SGHTA, CDR2 FQGTGA. Trimming cost V 2 bases and J 1 base, with 18 bases left between them. The CDR3 is CASSLYSFGGASYEQYF. For the CDR3, the DNA is TGTGCCAGCAGCTTATATTCCTTCGGAGGGGCGTCCTACGAGCAGTACTTC.

The chain employs TRBV25-1 and TRBJ2-5; 9 nucleotides agree with TRBD1. The CDR3 is 16 amino acids. V shed 3 bases and J 4 bases; nucleotides not matched to a gene: 9. Per the germline V gene, CDR1 is MGHDK and CDR2 is SYGVNS. The CDR3 region is CASSDPGQGAVETQYF. The CDR3 bases are TGTGCCAGCAGTGATCCGGGACAGGGAGCAGTAGAGACCCAGTACTTC.

This clone was detected only once. For the CDR3, the DNA is TGTGCCAGCAGTGGACAGGGAGGTCAGCCCCAGCATTTT. This codes for CASSGQGGQPQHF. This sequence joins TRBV9 and TRBJ1-5; 8 bases are a match to TRBD1. V lost 5 bases and J lost 6; bases outside the gene matches: 4. The germline gives CDR1 SGDLS, CDR2 YYNGEE. This CDR3 spans 13 amino acids.

The chain employs TRBV5-1 and TRBJ2-3, with D perhaps matching TRBD2 (7 bases). V was pared by 7 bases and J by 0 bases, with 12 bases between. The CDR3 spans 14 residues. Germline-derived CDR1 and CDR2 are SGHRS and YFSETQ. CDR3 sequence reads: CASRGGGSTDTQYF. The CDR3 coding sequence is TGCGCCAGCCGCGGGGGCGGTAGCACAGATACGCAGTATTTT.

The chain couples TRBV6-5 to TRBJ1-4; 7 bases agree with TRBD1. Germline V gives CDR1 MNHEY, CDR2 SVGAGI. The junction had 8 bases not matched to a gene; V was cut back by 0 bases and J by 10 bases. The length of the CDR3 is 15 residues. For the CDR3, the DNA is TGTGCCAGCAGTTACTCGGGGGAAGGGGGCTTAAAACTGTTTTTT. Translation gives CASSYSGEGGLKLFF.

The rearrangement joins TRBV10-3 to TRBJ2-7, with D hard to call. Germline V gene sequence: CDR1 ENHRY, CDR2 SYGVKD. V lost 3 bases, J lost 6 bases, and 9 bases lay in between. This CDR3 has 12 residues. The CDR3 DNA sequence: TGTGCCATCAGTGACGGGTGGTTCGAGCAGTACTTC. Translated, it gives CAISDGWFEQYF.

The chain combines TRBV7-2 with TRBJ1-1, with a weak D call TRBD1 (6 bases). Germline-derived CDR1 and CDR2 are SGHTA and FQGNSA. Trimming took off 1 base at V and 3 bases at J, with 12 bases between the two ends. This CDR3 has 15 amino acids. The CDR3 here is CASSLGGGGDTEAFF. In DNA, the CDR3 is TGTGCCAGCAGCTTAGGGGGGGGCGGTGACACTGAAGCTTTCTTT.